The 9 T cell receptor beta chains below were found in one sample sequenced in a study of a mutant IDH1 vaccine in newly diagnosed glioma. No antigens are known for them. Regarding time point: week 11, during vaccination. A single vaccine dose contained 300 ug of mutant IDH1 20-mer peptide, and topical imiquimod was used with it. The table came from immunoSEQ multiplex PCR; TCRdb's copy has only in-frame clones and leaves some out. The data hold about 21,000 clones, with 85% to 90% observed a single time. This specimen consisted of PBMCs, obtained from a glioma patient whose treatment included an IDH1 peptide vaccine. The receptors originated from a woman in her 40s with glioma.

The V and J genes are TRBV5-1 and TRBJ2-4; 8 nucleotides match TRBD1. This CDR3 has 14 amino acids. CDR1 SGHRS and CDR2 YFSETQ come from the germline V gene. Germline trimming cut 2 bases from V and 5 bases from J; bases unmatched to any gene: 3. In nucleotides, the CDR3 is TGCGCCAGCAGCTTCGCAGGGGGCGAAAACATTCAGTACTTC. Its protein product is CASSFAGGENIQYF.

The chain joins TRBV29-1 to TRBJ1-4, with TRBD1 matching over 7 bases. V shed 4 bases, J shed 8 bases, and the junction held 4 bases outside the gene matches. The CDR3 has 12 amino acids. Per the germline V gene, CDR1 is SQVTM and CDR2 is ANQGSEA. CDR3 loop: CSVGRGGEKLFF. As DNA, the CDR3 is TGCAGCGTTGGTAGAGGGGGCGAAAAACTGTTTTTT.

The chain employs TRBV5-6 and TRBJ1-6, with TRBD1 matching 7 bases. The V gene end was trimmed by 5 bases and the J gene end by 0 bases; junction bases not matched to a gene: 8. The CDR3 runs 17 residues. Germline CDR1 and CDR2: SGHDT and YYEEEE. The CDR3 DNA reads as TGTGCCAGCAGTATAAACAGGGGAAGCTCCTATAATTCACCCCTCCACTTT. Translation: CASSINRGSSYNSPLHF.

The CDR3 sequence is CASSVAMSGANVLTF. Written as DNA, the CDR3 is TGTGCCAGCAGCGTAGCGATGTCTGGGGCCAACGTCCTGACTTTC. V gene TRBV9 combines with J gene TRBJ2-6; no firm D call. Germline CDR1 is SGDLS and CDR2 is YYNGEE. This CDR3 contains 15 residues. The V gene lost 0 bases and the J gene lost 1 base, with 5 bases spanning the gap.

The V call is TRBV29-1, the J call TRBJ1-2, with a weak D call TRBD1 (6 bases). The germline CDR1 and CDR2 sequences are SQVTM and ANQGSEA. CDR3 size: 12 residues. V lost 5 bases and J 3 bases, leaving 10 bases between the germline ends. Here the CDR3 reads CSVNREDYGYTF. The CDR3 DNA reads TGCAGCGTTAACAGGGAGGACTATGGCTACACCTTC.

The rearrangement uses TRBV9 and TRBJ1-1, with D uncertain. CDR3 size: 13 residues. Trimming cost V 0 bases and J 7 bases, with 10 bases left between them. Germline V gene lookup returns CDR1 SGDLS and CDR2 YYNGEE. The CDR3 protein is CASSVAPVGEAFF. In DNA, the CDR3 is TGTGCCAGCAGCGTAGCCCCTGTCGGTGAAGCTTTCTTT. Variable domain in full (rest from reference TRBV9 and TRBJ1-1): DSGVTQTPKHLITATGQRVTLRCSPRSGDLSVYWYQQSLDQGLQFLIQYYNGEERAKGNILERFSAQQFPDLHSELNLSSLELGDSALYFCASSVAPVGEAFFGQGTRLTVV.

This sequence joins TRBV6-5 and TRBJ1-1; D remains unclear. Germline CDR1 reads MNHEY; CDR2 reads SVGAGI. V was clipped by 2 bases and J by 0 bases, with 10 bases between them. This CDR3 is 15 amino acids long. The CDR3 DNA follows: TGTGCCAGCAGTTACGGAAGATCGGTGAACACTGAAGCTTTCTTT. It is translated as CASSYGRSVNTEAFF.

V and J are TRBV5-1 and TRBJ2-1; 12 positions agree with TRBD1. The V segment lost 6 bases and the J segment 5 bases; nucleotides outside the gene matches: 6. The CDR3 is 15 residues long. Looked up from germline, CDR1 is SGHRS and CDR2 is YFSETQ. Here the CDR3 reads CASNLGTGGHNEQFF. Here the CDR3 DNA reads TGCGCCAGCAACCTTGGGACAGGGGGCCACAATGAGCAGTTCTTC.

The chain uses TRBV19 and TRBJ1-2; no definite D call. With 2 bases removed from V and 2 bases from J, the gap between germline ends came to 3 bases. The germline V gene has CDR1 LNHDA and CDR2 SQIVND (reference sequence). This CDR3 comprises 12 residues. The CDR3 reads CASSIQNYGYTF. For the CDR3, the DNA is TGTGCCAGTAGTATACAGAACTATGGCTACACCTTC.